This T cell receptor (beta chain) was found in a study of T cells in Graves' hyperthyroidism and ophthalmopathy. V was pared by 3 bases and J by 1 base, with 16 bases between. From germline, CDR1 is SGHRS and CDR2 YFSETQ. This CDR3 contains 16 residues. Overall study results and limits: Most thyroid clonotypes with frequency above 0.001 were detected in blood. Ophthalmopathy was model-predicted a median about 6 months pre-onset.

RNA transcripts gave rise to amplified TCR beta CDR3 regions. First-round RT-PCR of the TCR CDR3 relied on the HTBI primer set. TCRdb called the multiplex PCR reads again in MiXCR, with one record for every CDR3 protein. This repertoire shows under 450,000 distinct CDR3 sequences, about 18% found once; its top ten account for 34%. Notes on this clonotype: What it binds is unknown.

The rearrangement links TRBV5-1 to TRBJ2-5, with a weak D call TRBD2 (5 bases). This clonotype originated in a woman in her twenties or thirties with Graves' hyperthyroidism that later progressed to Graves' ophthalmopathy. The sequenced sample was blood. The CDR3 nucleotides read TGCGCCAGCAGCTGGTTCTCGCGGGCCCTCCAAGAGACCCAGTACTTC. It is translated as CASSWFSRALQETQYF. The full variable domain, with the rest looked up from reference TRBV5-1 and TRBJ2-5, is KAGVTQTPRYLIKTRGQQVTLSCSPISGHRSVSWYQQTPGQGLQFLFEYFSETQRNKGNFPGRFSGRQFSNSRSEMNVSTLELGDSALYLCASSWFSRALQETQYFGPGTRLLVL.